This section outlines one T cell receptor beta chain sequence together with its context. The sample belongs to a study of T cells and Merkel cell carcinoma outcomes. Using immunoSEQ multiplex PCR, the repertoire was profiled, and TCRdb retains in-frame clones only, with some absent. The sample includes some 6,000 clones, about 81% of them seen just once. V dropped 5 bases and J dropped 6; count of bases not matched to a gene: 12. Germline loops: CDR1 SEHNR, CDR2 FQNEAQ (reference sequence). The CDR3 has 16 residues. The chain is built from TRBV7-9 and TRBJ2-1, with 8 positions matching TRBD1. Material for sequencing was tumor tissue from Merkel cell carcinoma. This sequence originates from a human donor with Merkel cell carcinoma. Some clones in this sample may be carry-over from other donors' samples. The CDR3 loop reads CASSHATGEGGNEQFF. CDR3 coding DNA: TGTGCCAGCAGCCACGCGACAGGGGAAGGTGGCAATGAGCAGTTCTTC.